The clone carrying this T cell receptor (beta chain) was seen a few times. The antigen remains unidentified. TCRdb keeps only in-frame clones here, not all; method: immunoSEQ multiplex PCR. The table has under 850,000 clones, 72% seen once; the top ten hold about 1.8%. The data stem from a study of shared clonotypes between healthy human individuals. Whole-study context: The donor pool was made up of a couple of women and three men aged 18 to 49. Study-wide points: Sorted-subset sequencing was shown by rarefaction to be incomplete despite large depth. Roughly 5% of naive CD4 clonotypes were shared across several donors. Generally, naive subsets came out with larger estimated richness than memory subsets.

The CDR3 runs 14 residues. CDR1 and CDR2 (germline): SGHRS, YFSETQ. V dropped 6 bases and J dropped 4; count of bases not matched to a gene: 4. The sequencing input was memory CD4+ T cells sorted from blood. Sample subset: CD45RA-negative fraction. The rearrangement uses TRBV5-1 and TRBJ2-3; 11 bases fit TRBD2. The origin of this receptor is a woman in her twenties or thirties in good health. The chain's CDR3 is CASMVAGGPDTQYF. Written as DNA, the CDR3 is TGCGCCAGCATGGTAGCGGGAGGGCCAGATACGCAGTATTTT. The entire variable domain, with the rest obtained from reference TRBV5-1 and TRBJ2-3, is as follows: KAGVTQTPRYLIKTRGQQVTLSCSPISGHRSVSWYQQTPGQGLQFLFEYFSETQRNKGNFPGRFSGRQFSNSRSEMNVSTLELGDSALYLCASMVAGGPDTQYFGPGTRLTVL.